This record covers a single T cell receptor (beta chain). Researchers ran the assay at a deep level. Per sorted-subset replicate PCR, input was approximately 0.2 ug DNA, representing tens of thousands of T cell genomes. Sequencing was performed with immunoSEQ multiplex PCR; in TCRdb, only in-frame clones are kept and a portion is missing. The table records about 580,000 clones, 95% to 98% of them present only once. The sample is drawn from a study of shared clonotypes between healthy human individuals. Overall study context: Researchers drew samples from a couple of women and a few men aged 18 to 49. Donors had three CD4 naive, three CD4 memory, two CD8 naive and one CD8 memory plate apiece.

Germline V gene sequence: CDR1 MNHEY, CDR2 SVGAGI. Between the trimmed V and J ends, which lost 6 bases and 0 bases, there was a span of 12 bases. This CDR3 has 15 amino acids. CD45RO-negative, CCR7-positively selected cells formed the naive CD8 fraction, excluding terminally differentiated effector memory CD45RA+ cells. Sequenced material: naive CD8+ T cells sorted from blood. This receptor was taken from a man aged 25-45 years in good health. The chain links TRBV6-5 to TRBJ1-5; D gene uncertain. The CDR3 loop reads CASSPRGGSNQPQHF. CDR3 bases: TGTGCCAGCAGCCCACGGGGAGGTAGCAATCAGCCCCAGCATTTT.